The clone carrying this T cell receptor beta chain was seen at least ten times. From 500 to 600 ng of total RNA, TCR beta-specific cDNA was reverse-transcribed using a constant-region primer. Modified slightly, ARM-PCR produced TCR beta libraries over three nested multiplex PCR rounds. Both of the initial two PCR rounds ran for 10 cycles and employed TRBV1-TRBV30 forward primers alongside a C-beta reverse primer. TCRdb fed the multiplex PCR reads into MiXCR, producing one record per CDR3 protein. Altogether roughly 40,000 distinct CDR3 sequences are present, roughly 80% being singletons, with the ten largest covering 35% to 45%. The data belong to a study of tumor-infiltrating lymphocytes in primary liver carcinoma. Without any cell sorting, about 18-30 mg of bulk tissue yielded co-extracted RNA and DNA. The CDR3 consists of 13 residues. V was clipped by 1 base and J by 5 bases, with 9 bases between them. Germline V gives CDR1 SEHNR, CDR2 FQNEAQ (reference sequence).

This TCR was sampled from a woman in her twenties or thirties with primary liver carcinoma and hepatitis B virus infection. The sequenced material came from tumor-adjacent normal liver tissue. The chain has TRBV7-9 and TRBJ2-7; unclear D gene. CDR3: CASSLVVSNEQYF. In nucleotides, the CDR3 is TGTGCCAGCAGCTTAGTGGTCAGCAACGAGCAGTACTTC.